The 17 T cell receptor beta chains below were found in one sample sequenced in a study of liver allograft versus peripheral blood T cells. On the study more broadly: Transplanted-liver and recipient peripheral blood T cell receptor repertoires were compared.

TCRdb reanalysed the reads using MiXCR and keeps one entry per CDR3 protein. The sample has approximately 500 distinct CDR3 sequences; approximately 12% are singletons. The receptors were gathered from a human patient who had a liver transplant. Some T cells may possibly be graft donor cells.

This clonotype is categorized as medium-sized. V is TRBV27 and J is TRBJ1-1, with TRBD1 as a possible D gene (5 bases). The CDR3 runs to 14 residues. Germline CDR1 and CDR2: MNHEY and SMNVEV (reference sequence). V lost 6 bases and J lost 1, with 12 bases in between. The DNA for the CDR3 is TGTGCCAGCAGGGCCCGGACACGGAACACTGAAGCTTTCTTT. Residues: CASRARTRNTEAFF.

CDR3 in DNA: TGTGCCAGCAGTGAAGATAGGGGGCAGCCCCAGCATTTT. Its translation: CASSEDRGQPQHF. This chain uses TRBV6-1 with TRBJ1-5; the D gene is possibly TRBD1 (6 bases). Germline V gene sequence: CDR1 MNHNS, CDR2 SASEGT. The CDR3 totals 13 residues. V was trimmed by 1 base and J by 7 bases, leaving 8 bases between them.

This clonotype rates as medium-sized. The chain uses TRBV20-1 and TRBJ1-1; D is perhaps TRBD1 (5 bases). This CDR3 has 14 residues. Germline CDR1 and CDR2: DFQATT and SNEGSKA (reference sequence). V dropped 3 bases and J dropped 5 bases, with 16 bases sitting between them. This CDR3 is CSASRAGSRTEAFF. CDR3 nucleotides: TGCAGTGCTAGTAGGGCAGGGAGTAGGACTGAAGCTTTCTTT.

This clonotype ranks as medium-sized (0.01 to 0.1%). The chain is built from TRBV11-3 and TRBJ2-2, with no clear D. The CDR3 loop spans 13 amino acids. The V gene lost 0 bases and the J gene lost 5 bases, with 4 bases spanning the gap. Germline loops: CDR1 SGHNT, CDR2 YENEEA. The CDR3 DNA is TGTGCCAGCAGCTTAGAGTGGACCGGGGAGCTGTTTTTT. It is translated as CASSLEWTGELFF.

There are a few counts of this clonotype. CDR3 amino acids: CASGGGELFF. In DNA, the CDR3 is TGTGCCAGCGGGGGCGGGGAGCTGTTTTTT. The chain carries TRBV2 and TRBJ2-2, with D perhaps matching TRBD1 or TRBD2 (5 bases each). This CDR3 has 10 amino acids. V lost 8 bases, J lost 7 bases, and 5 bases lay in between. Germline values: CDR1 SNHLY, CDR2 FYNNEI.

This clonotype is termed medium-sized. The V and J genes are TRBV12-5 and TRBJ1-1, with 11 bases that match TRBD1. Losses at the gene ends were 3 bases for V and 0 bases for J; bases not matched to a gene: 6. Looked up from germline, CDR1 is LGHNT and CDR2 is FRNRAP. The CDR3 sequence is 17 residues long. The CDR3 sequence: CASGLRTGGEMNTEAFF. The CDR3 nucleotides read TGTGCTAGTGGTTTACGGACAGGGGGCGAAATGAACACTGAAGCTTTCTTT. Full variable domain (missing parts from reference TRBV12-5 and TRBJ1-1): DARVTQTPRHKVTEMGQEVTMRCQPILGHNTVFWYRQTMMQGLELLAYFRNRAPLDDSGMPKDRFSAEMPDATLATLKIQPSEPRDSAVYFCASGLRTGGEMNTEAFFGQGTRLTVV.

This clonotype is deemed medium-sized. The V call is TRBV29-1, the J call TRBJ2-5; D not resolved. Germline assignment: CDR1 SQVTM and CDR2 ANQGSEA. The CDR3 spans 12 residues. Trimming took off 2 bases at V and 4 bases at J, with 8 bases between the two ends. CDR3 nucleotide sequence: TGCAGCGTTGAAAAGGGCCGAGAGACCCAGTACTTC. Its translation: CSVEKGRETQYF.

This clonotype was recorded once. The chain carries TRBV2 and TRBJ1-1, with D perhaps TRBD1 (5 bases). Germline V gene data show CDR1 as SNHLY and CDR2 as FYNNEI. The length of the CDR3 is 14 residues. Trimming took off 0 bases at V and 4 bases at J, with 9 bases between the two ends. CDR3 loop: CASSEARRGTEAFF. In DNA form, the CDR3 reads TGTGCCAGCAGTGAAGCGAGGAGGGGCACTGAAGCTTTCTTT. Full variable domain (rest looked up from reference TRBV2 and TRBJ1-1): EPEVTQTPSHQVTQMGQEVILRCVPISNHLYFYWYRQILGQKVEFLVSFYNNEISEKSEIFDDQFSVERPDGSNFTLKIRSTKLEDSAMYFCASSEARRGTEAFFGQGTRLTVV.

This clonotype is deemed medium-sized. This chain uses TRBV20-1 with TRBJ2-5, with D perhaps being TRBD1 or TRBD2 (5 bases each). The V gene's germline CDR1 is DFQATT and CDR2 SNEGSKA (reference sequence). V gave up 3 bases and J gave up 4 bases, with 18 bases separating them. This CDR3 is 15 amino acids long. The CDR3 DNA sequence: TGCAGTGCTAGCCGGGACCGCCCAGAGAGAGAGACCCAGTACTTC. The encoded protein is CSASRDRPERETQYF.

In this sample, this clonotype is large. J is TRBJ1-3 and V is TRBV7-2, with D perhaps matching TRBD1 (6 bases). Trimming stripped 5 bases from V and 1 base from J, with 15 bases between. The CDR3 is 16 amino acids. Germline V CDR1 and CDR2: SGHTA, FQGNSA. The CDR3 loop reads CASSQSQGRSGNTIYF. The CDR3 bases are TGTGCCAGCAGCCAAAGTCAGGGGCGGTCTGGAAACACCATATATTTT.

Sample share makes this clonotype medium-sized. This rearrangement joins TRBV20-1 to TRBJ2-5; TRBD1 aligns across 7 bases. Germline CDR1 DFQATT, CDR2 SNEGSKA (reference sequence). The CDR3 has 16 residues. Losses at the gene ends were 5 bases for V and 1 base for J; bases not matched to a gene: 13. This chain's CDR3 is CSAFTGALRTQETQYF. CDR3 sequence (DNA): TGCAGTGCTTTTACAGGGGCCCTGCGGACCCAAGAGACCCAGTACTTC.

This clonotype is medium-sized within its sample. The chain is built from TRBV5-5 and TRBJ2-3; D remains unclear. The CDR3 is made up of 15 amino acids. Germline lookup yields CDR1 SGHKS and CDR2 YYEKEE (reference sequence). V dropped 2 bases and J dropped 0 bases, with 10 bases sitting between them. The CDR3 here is CASSFSRTSTDTQYF. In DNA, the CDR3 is TGTGCCAGCAGCTTCAGTCGAACTAGCACAGATACGCAGTATTTT. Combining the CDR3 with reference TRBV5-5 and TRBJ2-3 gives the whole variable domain DAGVTQSPTHLIKTRGQQVTLRCSPISGHKSVSWYQQVLGQGPQFIFQYYEKEERGRGNFPDRFSARQFPNYSSELNVNALLLGDSALYLCASSFSRTSTDTQYFGPGTRLTVL.

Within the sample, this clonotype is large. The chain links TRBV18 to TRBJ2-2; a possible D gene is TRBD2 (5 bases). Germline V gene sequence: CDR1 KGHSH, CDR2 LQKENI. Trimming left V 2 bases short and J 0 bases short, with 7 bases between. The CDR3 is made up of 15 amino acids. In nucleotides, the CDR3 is TGTGCCAGCTCACCAGGCGGGTCGAACACCGGGGAGCTGTTTTTT. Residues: CASSPGGSNTGELFF.

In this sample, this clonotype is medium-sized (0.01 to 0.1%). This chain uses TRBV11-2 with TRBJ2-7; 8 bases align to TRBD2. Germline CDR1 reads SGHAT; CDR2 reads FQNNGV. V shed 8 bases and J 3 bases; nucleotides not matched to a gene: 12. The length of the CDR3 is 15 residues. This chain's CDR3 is CASDLTGGHGYEQYF. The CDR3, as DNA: TGTGCCAGCGATCTCACGGGGGGGCACGGCTACGAGCAGTACTTC.

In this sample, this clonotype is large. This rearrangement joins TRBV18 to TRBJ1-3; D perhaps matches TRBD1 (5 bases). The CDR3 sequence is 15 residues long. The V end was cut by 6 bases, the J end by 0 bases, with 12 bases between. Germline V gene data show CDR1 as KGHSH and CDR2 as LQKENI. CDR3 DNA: TGTGCCAGCTCGCGGGACTTTACCTCTGGAAACACCATATATTTT. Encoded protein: CASSRDFTSGNTIYF.

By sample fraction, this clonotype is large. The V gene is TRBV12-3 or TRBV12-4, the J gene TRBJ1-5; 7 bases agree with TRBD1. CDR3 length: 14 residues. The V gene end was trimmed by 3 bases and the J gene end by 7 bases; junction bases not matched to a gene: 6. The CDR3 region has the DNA TGTGCCAGCAGTTTCATGACAGGGAGGCAGCCCCAGCATTTT. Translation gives CASSFMTGRQPQHF.

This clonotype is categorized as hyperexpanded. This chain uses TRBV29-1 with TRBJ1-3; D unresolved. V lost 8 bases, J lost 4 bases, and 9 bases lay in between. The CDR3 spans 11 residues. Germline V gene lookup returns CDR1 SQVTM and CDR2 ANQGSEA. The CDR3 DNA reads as TGCAGCTTGGCCACCGGAAACACCATATATTTT. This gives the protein CSLATGNTIYF.